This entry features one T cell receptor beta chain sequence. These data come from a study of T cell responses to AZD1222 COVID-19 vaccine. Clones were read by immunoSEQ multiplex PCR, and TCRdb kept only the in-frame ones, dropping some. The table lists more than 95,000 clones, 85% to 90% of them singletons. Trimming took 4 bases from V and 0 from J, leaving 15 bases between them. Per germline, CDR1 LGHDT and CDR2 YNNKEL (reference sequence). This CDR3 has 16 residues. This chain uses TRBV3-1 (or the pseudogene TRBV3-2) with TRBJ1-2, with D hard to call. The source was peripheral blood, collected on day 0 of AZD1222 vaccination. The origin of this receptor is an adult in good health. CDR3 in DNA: TGTGCCAGCAGCCTAGGGTCTCTCACTACTAACTATGGCTACACCTTC. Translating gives CASSLGSLTTNYGYTF.